The next 14 T cell receptor beta chains were all read from a single sample in a study of blood T cell repertoires in COVID-19. Some clones are missing from TCRdb's copy, which holds only in-frame ones; the method was immunoSEQ multiplex PCR. The table includes some 99,000 clones, 70% to 90% detected once. The sequenced material came from peripheral blood. All receptors come from a man between 65 and 79 years old with acute or convalescent COVID-19.

J is TRBJ2-7 and V is TRBV5-1, with a weak D call TRBD2 (6 bases). In germline, CDR1 is SGHRS, CDR2 YFSETQ. V dropped 4 bases and J dropped 0 bases, with 14 bases sitting between them. The CDR3 spans 15 residues. Here the CDR3 reads CASSTDGGSSYEQYF. CDR3 coding DNA: TGCGCCAGCAGCACAGACGGGGGAAGCTCCTACGAGCAGTACTTC.

This chain connects TRBV6-5 to TRBJ1-1; maybe TRBD1 (5 bases). CDR1 and CDR2 (germline): MNHEY, SVGAGI. V was cut by 6 bases and J by 2 bases, with 10 bases left in between. This CDR3 contains 13 residues. The DNA for the CDR3 is TGTGCCAGCAGGACGACAGTTAACACTGAAGCTTTCTTT. This gives the protein CASRTTVNTEAFF.

The chain carries TRBV24-1 and TRBJ2-1; the D is unclear. V dropped 5 bases and J dropped 6 bases, with 7 bases sitting between them. Germline-derived CDR1 and CDR2 are KGHDR and SFDVKD. CDR3 length: 12 amino acids. The CDR3 reads CATSGYSNEQFF. CDR3 sequence (DNA): TGTGCCACCAGTGGCTATTCCAATGAGCAGTTCTTC.

Worth noting for this clone: In the same sample, other DNA sequences code for this CDR3. This chain links TRBV6-6 with TRBJ1-5, with 8 bases aligning to TRBD1. Per the germline V gene, CDR1 is MNHNY and CDR2 is SVGAGI (reference sequence). The CDR3 is 14 amino acids. V lost 6 bases and J lost 2; bases outside the gene matches: 3. The CDR3, as DNA: TGTGCCAGCAGGGAGGACAGGGGCAATCAGCCCCAGCATTTT. It translates to CASREDRGNQPQHF.

The gene calls are TRBV5-6 and TRBJ2-7; tentative D call: TRBD2 (7 bases). The V and J ends lost 3 bases and 4 bases respectively, with 17 bases between them. The CDR3 length is 15 residues. Looked up from germline, CDR1 is SGHDT and CDR2 is YYEEEE. CDR3 coding DNA: TGTGCCAGCAGCTCAAGTGGGGGGGCTCCGTACGAGCAGTACTTC. Its translation: CASSSSGGAPYEQYF.

The rearrangement uses TRBV11-2 and TRBJ1-4; 9 bases map to TRBD1. CDR3 length equals 14 residues. In germline, CDR1 is SGHAT, CDR2 FQNNGV. The junction had 5 bases not matched to a gene; V was cut back by 5 bases and J by 7 bases. CDR3 nucleotides: TGTGCCAGCAGCCGGGACAGGGTGGGTGAAAAACTGTTTTTT. This encodes CASSRDRVGEKLFF.

This clone was detected once. This chain links TRBV28 with TRBJ1-6; no clear D. The length of the CDR3 is 12 residues. V lost 2 bases, J lost 8 bases, and 4 bases lay in between. Per the germline V gene, CDR1 is MDHEN and CDR2 is SYDVKM. CDR3 in amino acids: CASSLSHSPLHF. The CDR3 DNA reads as TGTGCCAGCAGTTTAAGCCATTCACCCCTCCACTTT.

The V and J genes are TRBV2 and TRBJ2-1; the match to TRBD1 covers 7 bases. Germline assignment: CDR1 SNHLY and CDR2 FYNNEI. There are 14 residues in the CDR3. V dropped 6 bases and J dropped 6; count of bases not matched to a gene: 8. The CDR3, as DNA: TGTGCCAGCAGGGGGGACAGAGTCGGCAATGAGCAGTTCTTC. This gives the protein CASRGDRVGNEQFF. Drawing the rest from reference TRBV2 and TRBJ2-1, the complete variable domain is EPEVTQTPSHQVTQMGQEVILRCVPISNHLYFYWYRQILGQKVEFLVSFYNNEISEKSEIFDDQFSVERPDGSNFTLKIRSTKLEDSAMYFCASRGDRVGNEQFFGPGTRLTVL.

The chain combines TRBV5-8 with TRBJ2-7; 9 bases match TRBD1. CDR1 SGHTS and CDR2 YDEGEE come from the germline V gene. CDR3 length equals 16 residues. The V segment lost 2 bases and the J segment 4 bases; nucleotides outside the gene matches: 10. CDR3 amino acids: CASSLYGTGIIYEQYF. In nucleotides, the CDR3 is TGTGCCAGCAGCTTATATGGGACAGGGATAATTTACGAGCAGTACTTC.

The chain is built from TRBV5-6 and TRBJ1-2; 12 nucleotides agree with TRBD1. Trimming at V came to 3 bases and at J to 9 bases, leaving 6 bases not matched to a gene. Germline CDR1 is SGHDT and CDR2 is YYEEEE. The CDR3 sequence is 14 residues long. The DNA for the CDR3 is TGTGCCAGCAGCTCCGGGACAGGGGGCCTGAGCTACACCTTC. Its translation is CASSSGTGGLSYTF.

This clone was seen just once. This chain connects TRBV18 to TRBJ1-3; 10 bases align to TRBD1. V lost 8 bases and J lost 0; bases outside the gene matches: 10. Germline V gene data show CDR1 as KGHSH and CDR2 as LQKENI. There are 17 residues in the CDR3. CDR3 nucleotides: TGTGCCAGCCCGAAAGAAGGACAGGGGGTCTCTGGAAACACCATATATTTT. Its translation: CASPKEGQGVSGNTIYF.

The V call is TRBV14, the J call TRBJ2-5; 11 bases fit TRBD1. Germline values: CDR1 SGHDN, CDR2 FVKESK. V gave up 1 base and J gave up 5 bases; unmatched junction bases: 6. This CDR3 has 16 residues. Here the CDR3 reads CASSQAGQGARETQYF. CDR3 DNA: TGTGCCAGCAGCCAAGCCGGACAGGGGGCGCGGGAGACCCAGTACTTC. The complete variable domain, with remaining parts taken from reference TRBV14 and TRBJ2-5, reads EAGVTQFPSHSVIEKGQTVTLRCDPISGHDNLYWYRRVMGKEIKFLLHFVKESKQDESGMPNNRFLAERTGGTYSTLKVQPAELEDSGVYFCASSQAGQGARETQYFGPGTRLLVL.

This chain connects TRBV5-6 to TRBJ1-3; D unresolved. Trimming took 1 base from V and 2 from J, leaving 16 bases between them. The CDR3 is 17 amino acids. Germline V gene data show CDR1 as SGHDT and CDR2 as YYEEEE. CDR3 in amino acids: CASSLTGFVLAGNTIYF. The CDR3 DNA reads as TGTGCCAGCAGCTTGACGGGTTTCGTTCTGGCTGGAAACACCATATATTTT.

Written as DNA, the CDR3 is TGTGCCAGCAGTTTATCGCCCAGTGCAACTAATGAAAAACTGTTTTTT. The encoded protein is CASSLSPSATNEKLFF. The chain recombines TRBV27 with TRBJ1-4; D remains ambiguous. The CDR3 has 16 amino acids. Germline loops: CDR1 MNHEY, CDR2 SMNVEV (reference sequence). Trimming removed 0 bases from V and 0 bases from J, with 8 bases in between.